This T cell receptor (beta chain) was found in a study of graft-versus-host responses after intestinal transplantation. Study background: Following induction with anti-thymocyte globulin, all recipients were given tacrolimus and steroids for approximately three years. Study outcomes and limitations: Patients who carried graft-donor T cell macrochimerism also had high graft-versus-host to host-versus-graft clonal ratios in their allografts.

The CDR3 extends over 13 amino acids. CDR1 SEHNR and CDR2 FQNEAQ come from the germline V gene (reference sequence). With 1 base removed from V and 1 base from J, the gap between germline ends came to 3 bases. As regards this clone: The antigen is undetermined. The same CDR3 can be traced to other DNA sequences in this sample.

Sequenced by immunoSEQ multiplex PCR; TCRdb stores in-frame clones only, minus some. The table includes roughly 100,000 clones, less than 90% detected once. The TCR sequence derives from a human donor who received an intestinal transplant. The chain recombines TRBV7-9 with TRBJ2-3; D call uncertain. The sample was unstimulated CD4+ T cells sorted from spleen or lymph node cells, taken before intestinal transplant. This chain's CDR3 is CASSLGRTDTQYF. CDR3 bases: TGTGCCAGCAGCTTAGGGCGCACAGATACGCAGTATTTT.